This T cell receptor beta chain was captured by sequencing in a study of response to subunit inactivated influenza vaccine. This clonotype was seen a handful of times. Its antigen remains unidentified. Study-level findings and limits: It was suggested by the authors that few new T cells are recruited by each seasonal influenza vaccination.

TCRdb processed the RT-PCR reads anew with MiXCR; each CDR3 protein has one entry. The sample has about 650,000 distinct CDR3 sequences; roughly 15% are singletons. Germline assignment: CDR1 ENHRY and CDR2 SYGVKD. This CDR3 spans 13 amino acids. The V end was cut by 10 bases, the J end by 7 bases, with 14 bases between. The chain has TRBV10-3 and TRBJ1-6, with D possibly matching TRBD1 (6 bases). Sequenced material: PBMCs from blood, taken less than 15 days before vaccination. The receptor was isolated from a man aged 50 or older who received an inactivated influenza vaccine. For the CDR3, the DNA is TGTGCCAATCGGGGGGCGCTCAATTCACCCCTCCACTTT. It codes for CANRGALNSPLHF.